Only a few counts were recorded for the clone carrying this TCR beta chain. What it binds is not known. This entry comes from a study of vaccination and CD4 T cells after COVID-19. Study-wide background: Nasal swab PCR had detected SARS-CoV-2 in convalescent patients, about 9 mild and one severe. Each enrolled participant received a two-dose regimen of either BNT162b2 or mRNA-1273 vaccine. Study-wide results and limits: In convalescent patients, 304 of 307 vaccine-specific clones were spike mono-reactive.

With the Oncomine TCR Beta short-read assay, DNA from cultured CD4+ T cells was sequenced. One entry per CDR3 protein, called by TCRdb with MiXCR from the PCR reads. In the table there are roughly 13,000 distinct CDR3 sequences, approximately 61% of which are singletons. V was trimmed by 4 bases and J by 0 bases, leaving 7 bases between them. Germline V gene data show CDR1 as MRHNA and CDR2 as SNTAGT. This CDR3 comprises 14 residues. Regarding treatment: roughly 10-day PBMC culture with coronavirus spike peptide pools or control peptides (ViraFEST assay). This TCR was recovered from a human donor who had recovered from COVID-19. This chain joins TRBV6-4 and TRBJ1-5; unclear D gene. Sequenced sample: CD4+ T cells from blood, cultured in vitro. The CDR3 loop reads CASSAVYSNQPQHF. The CDR3 region has the DNA TGTGCCAGCAGTGCTGTTTATAGCAATCAGCCCCAGCATTTT.